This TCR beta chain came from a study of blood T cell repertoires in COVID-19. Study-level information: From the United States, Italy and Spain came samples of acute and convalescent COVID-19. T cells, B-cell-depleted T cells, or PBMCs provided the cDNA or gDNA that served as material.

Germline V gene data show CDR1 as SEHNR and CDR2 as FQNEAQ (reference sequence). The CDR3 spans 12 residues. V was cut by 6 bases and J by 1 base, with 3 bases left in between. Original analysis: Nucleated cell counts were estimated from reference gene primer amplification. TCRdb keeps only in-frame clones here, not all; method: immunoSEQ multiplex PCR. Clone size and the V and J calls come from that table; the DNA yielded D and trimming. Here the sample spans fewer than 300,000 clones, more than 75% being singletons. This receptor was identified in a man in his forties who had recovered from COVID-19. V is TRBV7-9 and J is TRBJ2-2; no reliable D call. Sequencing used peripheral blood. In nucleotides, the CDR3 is TGTGCCAGCAGTAAGAACACCGGGGAGCTGTTTTTT. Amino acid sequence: CASSKNTGELFF. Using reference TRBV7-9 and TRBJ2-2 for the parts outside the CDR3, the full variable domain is DTGVSQNPRHKITKRGQNVTFRCDPISEHNRLYWYRQTLGQGPEFLTYFQNEAQLEKSRLLSDRFSAERPKGSFSTLEIQRTEQGDSAMYLCASSKNTGELFFGEGSRLTVL.